Here is one TCR beta chain with its context. Its antigen is still unknown. No base-level quality is on record; no much larger clone is a single base apart. Taken from cysteine to phenylalanine, the CDR3 has 17 residues. The read is trimmed to its CDR3 DNA, 51 bases read in frame from base 1. V is trimmed back by 6 bases and J by 12 bases, and the junction contains 23 bases that no gene match accounts for. CDR1 and CDR2 (MNHEY, SMNVEV) derive from the germline V gene (reference sequence). These data belong to a study of shared clonotypes between healthy human individuals (dated by TCRdb to the early 2020s). Turning to the overall study: The cohort included a few men and a couple of women between 18 and 49 years of age. Blood TCR repertoires of about 5 healthy adults were deeply sequenced to estimate repertoire size and the extent of clonotype sharing between individuals. Different laboratories and diverse techniques were used to prepare libraries and sequence TCR repertoires, to increase sequencing depth and limit assay-specific biases. Leukapheresis yielded between about 0.94 and 8.9 billion PBMCs per donor.

Using the deep immunoSEQ assay, TCR CDR3 regions were amplified from genomic DNA by multiplex PCR. For each cell subset, the extracted genomic DNA was distributed evenly across all wells of several immunoSEQ 96-well plates, and each plate served as one replicate. For unsorted PBMC, 300 to 350 ng genomic DNA, equal to around 30,000 T cell genomes, was loaded into each replicate PCR. Genomic DNA from unsorted PBMC was sequenced over ten immunoSEQ deep assay plates. Purified libraries were measured with a Qubit 3.0 fluorometer, size-checked on a Bioanalyzer 2100, and measured again with the KAPA Library Quantification kit. Every immunoSEQ 96-well plate was sequenced on a dedicated single-read 150-cycle Illumina NextSeq 550 flow cell. For the original study's pipeline: Because only junctional sequences without quality scores were contained in the immunoSEQ output, filtering matching that applied to full-length reads could not be performed. Sequences were annotated with PyIR, a Python wrapper for IgBLAST v1.9, and V/J genes and CDR3 were assigned using IMGT germline references. Reads were removed for weak V/J assignments (E-value above 1e-6), missing CDR3, stop codons, out-of-frame junctions, or ambiguous translated residues. V3J clonotypes were defined as sequences sharing the same inferred V gene, J gene, and CDR3 amino acid sequence. Percentage overlap between repertoires was computed as shared unique clonotypes divided by the size of the smaller repertoire. RTK rarefaction, the Chao1 estimator, and Recon v2.1 estimates of unobserved clonotypes were used to assess repertoire richness. TCRdb's version of the immuneACCESS table is confined to in-frame rearrangements and falls short of the full clone set. An unresolved V gene accounts for under half of the shortfall where checked; the remainder is of unknown origin. V and J calls and clone size follow that table, whereas D and trimming were derived from the DNA. Counted in this sample were hundreds of thousands of clones; roughly four fifths of them appeared once. The ten largest clones capture 12% of the sample.

The donors were healthy, HIV-negative adults who had no recently reported acute infections or vaccinations. Only Caucasian adults living in Nashville, Tennessee, USA were represented among the donors. For unsorted samples, about 87 million PBMCs were counted, and genomic DNA was extracted using the QIAamp DNA Blood Mini kit. After blood collection by leukapheresis, PBMCs were isolated using Ficoll-Histopaque density gradient centrifugation and then cryopreserved in the vapor phase of liquid nitrogen. General conclusions and limits of the study: Only blood was sampled, and tissue TCR repertoires likely differ from those in blood. Based on pairwise subsampling, the degree of clonotype sharing among donors was expected to be affected by sequencing depth. The genetic and exposure-history diversity represented was limited by the small number of donors.

Sequenced material: PBMCs. The sequence links TRBV27 to TRBJ2-1; a stretch of 7 junction bases matches TRBD2. The sequence was collected from a woman between 40 and 55 years old in good health. Some clones in this sample may be carry-over from other donors' samples. The bases are TGTGCCAGCAGGGTGGGTGGGTCTAGCGGAGCCAGTGCTGGGCAGTTCTTC. This gives the protein CASRVGGSSGASAGQFF.